Below are 17 T cell receptor beta chains sequenced from a single sample in a study of CD8 T cells in Susac syndrome. With random hexamers, roughly 0.45 to 1 ug RNA was reverse transcribed. Via MiXCR, TCRdb re-called the immunoSEQ multiplex PCR reads, giving one row per CDR3 protein. The sample lists tens of thousands of distinct CDR3 sequences, approximately 94% seen once, with about 0.55% in the top ten. Sequences were obtained from CD8+ T cells from PBMCs. Every receptor here comes from a human donor in good health.

The chain uses TRBV20-1 and TRBJ2-1; D might be TRBD2 (5 bases). The CDR3 sequence is 15 residues long. V was cut by 1 base and J by 4 bases, with 14 bases left in between. Germline loops: CDR1 DFQATT, CDR2 SNEGSKA (reference sequence). DNA for the CDR3: TGCAGTGCTAGAGTCGGAGGATCCATTTACAATGAGCAGTTCTTC. Protein sequence: CSARVGGSIYNEQFF.

In this sample, this clonotype turned up once. The chain recombines TRBV9 with TRBJ2-1; a possible D gene is TRBD2 (6 bases). This CDR3 spans 12 amino acids. The ends were cut back, 4 bases at V and 10 bases at J, with 12 bases in the middle. From germline, CDR1 is SGDLS and CDR2 YYNGEE. The CDR3 DNA follows: TGTGCCAGCAGCACCGGGACTGGAGAGCAGTTCTTC. Its protein product is CASSTGTGEQFF. The variable domain in full, with the rest retrieved from reference TRBV9 and TRBJ2-1, is DSGVTQTPKHLITATGQRVTLRCSPRSGDLSVYWYQQSLDQGLQFLIQYYNGEERAKGNILERFSAQQFPDLHSELNLSSLELGDSALYFCASSTGTGEQFFGPGTRLTVL.

J is TRBJ2-7 and V is TRBV29-1, with 10 positions matching TRBD2. Germline V gene data show CDR1 as SQVTM and CDR2 as ANQGSEA. Trimming at V came to 1 base and at J to 5 bases, leaving 8 bases not matched to a gene. The CDR3 is 15 amino acids. CDR3 sequence: CSVEGAGGPNHEQYF. CDR3 bases: TGCAGCGTTGAAGGAGCGGGAGGGCCCAACCACGAGCAGTACTTC.

The V and J genes are TRBV21-1 and TRBJ1-1; the table calls TRBD1, which could not be checked here. TRBV21-1 is designated a pseudogene. This CDR3 region has 14 residues. The CDR3 loop reads CASSNGRRNTEAFF. The CDR3 DNA follows: TGTGCCAGCAGCAATGGGCGCAGGAACACTGAAGCTTTCTTT.

This rearrangement joins TRBV28 to TRBJ2-3, with TRBD2 as a possible D gene (6 bases). CDR1 and CDR2 from the germline V gene are MDHEN and SYDVKM. V dropped 1 base and J dropped 0 bases, with 8 bases sitting between them. This CDR3 contains 15 residues. CDR3 protein: CASSLLAASTDTQYF. The CDR3 DNA follows: TGTGCCAGCAGTTTATTAGCGGCTAGCACAGATACGCAGTATTTT.

This rearrangement joins TRBV25-1 to TRBJ1-5; no firm D call. Trimming stripped 6 bases from V and 4 bases from J, with 16 bases between. CDR1 is MGHDK and CDR2 is SYGVNS in the germline V gene. The CDR3 extends over 15 amino acids. CDR3 DNA: TGTGCCAGCAGCTTACCTCCCTCTGGGAATCAGCCCCAGCATTTT. This encodes CASSLPPSGNQPQHF.

This clonotype occurred once. The rearrangement joins TRBV20-1 to TRBJ2-5; D is unresolved. Germline V gene sequence: CDR1 DFQATT, CDR2 SNEGSKA (reference sequence). The CDR3 loop spans 12 amino acids. The V end was cut by 4 bases, the J end by 0 bases, with 6 bases between. The DNA of the CDR3 is TGCAGTGCTAATAGAGACCAAGAGACCCAGTACTTC. It encodes CSANRDQETQYF.

The V gene is TRBV23-1, the J gene TRBJ2-1; 11 nucleotides align to TRBD2. TRBV23-1 is labeled an ORF, and its function is uncertain. This CDR3 spans 14 amino acids. Losses at the gene ends were 8 bases for V and 7 bases for J; bases not matched to a gene: 7. In DNA, the CDR3 is TGCGCCAGCCTCCCGGGACTAGCGGCTAATGAGCAGTTCTTC. Translated: CASLPGLAANEQFF.

The CDR3 nucleotides read TGTGCCAGCAGCTCGGGGTTTATGGGACAACGGATCTATGGCTACACCTTC. It specifies CASSSGFMGQRIYGYTF. The genes are TRBV7-9 and TRBJ1-2; TRBD1 is a possible D gene (6 bases). The CDR3 consists of 17 residues. Trimming removed 4 bases at V and 4 bases at J, with 22 bases between. Germline assignment: CDR1 SEHNR and CDR2 FQNEAQ (reference sequence). Full variable domain (remainder filled in from reference TRBV7-9 and TRBJ1-2): DTGVSQNPRHKITKRGQNVTFRCDPISEHNRLYWYRQTLGQGPEFLTYFQNEAQLEKSRLLSDRFSAERPKGSFSTLEIQRTEQGDSAMYLCASSSGFMGQRIYGYTFGSGTRLTVV.

In its sample, this clonotype was seen once. Mismatch with germline at one junction end may stem from a read error. This chain connects TRBV4-1 to TRBJ2-7; tentative D call: TRBD2 (6 bases). Germline CDR1 reads MGHRA; CDR2 reads YSYEKL. The CDR3 totals 16 residues. In DNA form, the CDR3 reads TGCGCCAGCAGCCAAGATCCCGGGAGTTTCTCCTACAAGCAGTACTTC. Translated, it gives CASSQDPGSFSYKQYF.

V and J are TRBV11-2 and TRBJ1-2, with 12 bases that match TRBD1. V trimming: 4 bases; J trimming: 7 bases; junction bases outside the gene matches: 4. Germline V gene data show CDR1 as SGHAT and CDR2 as FQNNGV. This CDR3 spans 14 amino acids. This CDR3 is CASSWGQGAGGYTF. The CDR3 coding sequence is TGTGCCAGCAGCTGGGGACAGGGGGCTGGTGGCTACACCTTC. Full variable domain (rest looked up from reference TRBV11-2 and TRBJ1-2): EAGVAQSPRYKIIEKRQSVAFWCNPISGHATLYWYQQILGQGPKLLIQFQNNGVVDDSQLPKDRFSAERLKGVDSTLKIQPAKLEDSAVYLCASSWGQGAGGYTFGSGTRLTVV.

The chain couples TRBV20-1 to TRBJ2-7; 16 nucleotides match TRBD2. From germline, CDR1 is DFQATT and CDR2 SNEGSKA (reference sequence). The CDR3 totals 14 residues. The ends lost 6 bases at V and 2 bases at J; junction bases unmatched: 1. The CDR3 DNA is TGCAGTGCCGGGACTAGCGGGAGGGCCTACGAGCAGTACTTC. Its translation: CSAGTSGRAYEQYF.

The rearrangement joins TRBV5-6 to TRBJ2-1, with 7 positions matching TRBD2. With 0 bases clipped from V and 8 bases from J, the junction kept 14 bases outside the gene matches. The CDR3 runs to 17 residues. Germline lookup yields CDR1 SGHDT and CDR2 YYEEEE. CDR3: CASSLEFSGPYGDEQFF. DNA for the CDR3: TGTGCCAGCAGCTTGGAGTTTAGCGGGCCCTACGGGGATGAGCAGTTCTTC.

The chain combines TRBV11-2 with TRBJ2-3, with D perhaps TRBD1 (5 bases). V lost 1 base and J 2 bases, leaving 16 bases between the germline ends. In germline, CDR1 is SGHAT, CDR2 FQNNGV. The CDR3 spans 17 residues. Here the CDR3 DNA reads TGTGCCAGCAGCTTAGGGGTTTGGGCAGGGAACACAGATACGCAGTATTTT. It encodes CASSLGVWAGNTDTQYF. Full variable domain (remainder filled in from reference TRBV11-2 and TRBJ2-3): EAGVAQSPRYKIIEKRQSVAFWCNPISGHATLYWYQQILGQGPKLLIQFQNNGVVDDSQLPKDRFSAERLKGVDSTLKIQPAKLEDSAVYLCASSLGVWAGNTDTQYFGPGTRLTVL.

The chain recombines TRBV19 with TRBJ1-2; D not certain. This CDR3 region has 15 residues. V lost 5 bases, J lost 0 bases, and 13 bases lay in between. Germline values: CDR1 LNHDA, CDR2 SQIVND (reference sequence). CDR3: CASSLWTATNYGYTF. The DNA for the CDR3 is TGTGCCAGTAGTCTCTGGACCGCGACTAACTATGGCTACACCTTC.

The rearrangement links TRBV28 to TRBJ1-2, with D perhaps matching TRBD1 (5 bases). The length of the CDR3 is 14 residues. Germline V gene lookup returns CDR1 MDHEN and CDR2 SYDVKM. Trimming removed 3 bases at V and 6 bases at J, with 14 bases between. CDR3 coding DNA: TGTGCCAGCAGTTTGGACATGGGCGTCGATGGCTACACCTTC. Translated: CASSLDMGVDGYTF.

This clonotype was seen once. CDR3 nucleotide sequence: TGCGCCAGCAGCTCGGCCCGGGACAGGGCATACGAGCAGTACTTC. As protein: CASSSARDRAYEQYF. This chain joins TRBV5-1 and TRBJ2-7; 9 bases are shared with TRBD1. The CDR3 is 15 residues long. CDR1 SGHRS and CDR2 YFSETQ come from the germline V gene. V trimming: 3 bases; J trimming: 4 bases; junction bases outside the gene matches: 8.